This TCR beta chain was captured by sequencing in a study of T-cell reconstitution after alpha-beta-depleted transplantation in children. Unique molecular identifiers were used in preparing the TCRbeta library. TCRdb independently ran MiXCR on the PCR reads; one entry per CDR3 protein. Altogether hundreds of thousands of distinct CDR3 sequences are present, 6.5% to 9% being singletons, with the ten largest covering approximately 6.3%. This CDR3 contains 17 residues. The junction had 16 bases not matched to a gene; V was cut back by 7 bases and J by 4 bases. Germline assignment: CDR1 SGHRS and CDR2 YFSETQ. This clonotype occurred many times.

The chain recombines TRBV5-1 with TRBJ2-3, with 9 bases matching TRBD2. The sample here was PBMCs, mostly from graft donor cells, taken 180 days after TCRalphabeta/CD19-depleted stem cell transplant. This clonotype originated in a male patient aged 10 to 17 who had a stem cell transplant for acute lymphoblastic leukemia, so the T cells may come from the graft donor. The CDR3 is CASARLAGDRRSDTQYF. The CDR3 DNA reads TGCGCCAGCGCAAGATTAGCGGGGGATCGGAGGTCAGATACGCAGTATTTT.